This T cell receptor (beta chain) was recorded in a study of graft-versus-host responses after intestinal transplantation. Turning to the study itself: Recipients were all induced with anti-thymocyte globulin, then given tacrolimus and steroids for two to three years.

The repertoire was sequenced with immunoSEQ multiplex PCR; TCRdb's copy has only in-frame clones and lacks some. Among tens of thousands of clones listed, about 89% were seen once. Findings and caveats of the study: Graft-donor T cell macrochimerism coincided with high graft-versus-host to host-versus-graft clonal ratios in allografts. Association was observed between peak circulating GvH clone levels and early post-transplant HvG declines.

In regard to this clone: Its cognate antigen is unknown.

After removal of 3 bases from V and 6 bases from J, the junction contained 4 bases not matched to a gene. The CDR3 has 13 residues. CDR1 SGHRS and CDR2 YFSETQ come from the germline V gene. This sample comprised PBMCs, obtained around 43 weeks after intestinal transplant. The origin of this receptor is a human patient who received an intestinal transplant, so some T cells may come from the graft donor. V is TRBV5-1 and J is TRBJ2-7; 9 bases map to TRBD1. The CDR3 spells CASSWDRAGEQYF. CDR3 coding DNA: TGCGCCAGCAGCTGGGACAGGGCTGGCGAGCAGTACTTC.